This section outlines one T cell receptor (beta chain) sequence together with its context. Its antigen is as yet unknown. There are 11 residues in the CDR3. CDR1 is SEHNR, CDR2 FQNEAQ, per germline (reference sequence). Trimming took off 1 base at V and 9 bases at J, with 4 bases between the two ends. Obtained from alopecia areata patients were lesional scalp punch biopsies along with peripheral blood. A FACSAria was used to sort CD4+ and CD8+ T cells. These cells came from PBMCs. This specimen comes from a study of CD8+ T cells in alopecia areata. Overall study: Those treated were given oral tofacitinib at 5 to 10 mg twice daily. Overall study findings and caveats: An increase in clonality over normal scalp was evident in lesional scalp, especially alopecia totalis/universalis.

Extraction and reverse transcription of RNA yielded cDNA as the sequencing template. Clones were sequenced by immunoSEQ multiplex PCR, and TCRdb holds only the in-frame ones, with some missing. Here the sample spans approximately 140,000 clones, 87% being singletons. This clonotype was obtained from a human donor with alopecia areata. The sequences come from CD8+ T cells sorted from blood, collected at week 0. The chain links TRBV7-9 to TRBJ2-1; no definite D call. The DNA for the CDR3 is TGTGCCAGCAGCTTAGGGTCTGAGCAGTTCTTC. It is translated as CASSLGSEQFF.